The sequence of this TCR beta chain was determined in a study of beta chain features in type 1 diabetes. The authors reverse transcribed all of the isolated RNA, so sequencing captured expressed TCRB transcripts. Sequencing was performed with immunoSEQ multiplex PCR; in TCRdb, only in-frame clones are kept and a portion is missing. The data show 150,000 to 200,000 clones, more than 60% seen once. Study-level findings and limits: Among patients with Type 1 diabetes, TCRB CDR3s were moderately but significantly shorter in every one of the four CD4+ subsets. A definitive answer on HLA type influencing TCRB rearrangement was not reached here.

With regard to this clone: Its specificity is not known.

The CDR3 consists of 15 residues. The V gene's germline CDR1 is SGHDT and CDR2 YYEEEE. V was clipped by 0 bases and J by 8 bases, with 14 bases between them. The clonotype comes from a man aged 25-40 years with type 1 diabetes. The V gene is TRBV5-6, the J gene TRBJ1-4; D not certain. The sample comprised naive CD4+ T cells from blood. As DNA, the CDR3 is TGTGCCAGCAGCTTGGGATACACCTTTGGCGAAAAACTGTTTTTT. Its protein product is CASSLGYTFGEKLFF.